The 23 T cell receptor beta chains reported below all come from one sample, sequenced in a study of identical twins. One entry per CDR3 protein, called by TCRdb with MiXCR from the 5' RACE reads. The sample lists 1.5 million to 2 million distinct CDR3 sequences, around a third occurring once. The specimen sequenced was cord blood. The source of these receptors is a newborn girl in good health.

This clonotype has more than one count but fewer than ten. The chain couples TRBV27 to TRBJ1-1; weak D call: TRBD1 (6 bases). From germline, CDR1 is MNHEY and CDR2 SMNVEV (reference sequence). The V end was cut by 7 bases, the J end by 6 bases, with 21 bases between. This CDR3 spans 15 amino acids. CDR3 DNA sequence: TGTGCCAGCACCCCAAGCCCTACAGGGATCGCTGAAGCTTTCTTT. Translation: CASTPSPTGIAEAFF.

The rearrangement uses TRBV28 and TRBJ1-2; 8 positions match TRBD1. The CDR3 loop spans 15 amino acids. Germline lookup yields CDR1 MDHEN and CDR2 SYDVKM. With V trimmed by 3 bases and J by 4 bases, 7 bases remained unmatched. CDR3 in amino acids: CASSFGDRPVYGYTF. CDR3 nucleotide sequence: TGTGCCAGCAGTTTTGGGGACAGGCCCGTCTATGGCTACACCTTC.

The chain has TRBV5-6 and TRBJ2-1; D might be TRBD2 (6 bases). CDR3 length: 15 residues. V was clipped by 3 bases and J by 8 bases, with 18 bases between them. Germline CDR1 is SGHDT and CDR2 is YYEEEE. The CDR3 is CASSSSPHGSDEQFF. CDR3 nucleotide sequence: TGTGCCAGCAGCTCCTCCCCTCACGGGAGCGATGAGCAGTTCTTC. Drawing the rest from reference TRBV5-6 and TRBJ2-1, the complete variable domain is DAGVTQSPTHLIKTRGQQVTLRCSPKSGHDTVSWYQQALGQGPQFIFQYYEEEERQRGNFPDRFSGHQFPNYSSELNVNALLLGDSALYLCASSSSPHGSDEQFFGPGTRLTVL.

The chain uses TRBV29-1 and TRBJ1-4, with a possible D match to TRBD1 (6 bases). Trimming left V 7 bases short and J 6 bases short, with 12 bases between. Germline V gene lookup returns CDR1 SQVTM and CDR2 ANQGSEA. The CDR3 runs 12 residues. CDR3 in amino acids: CSAMGGHEKLFF. The CDR3 DNA is TGCAGCGCCATGGGGGGCCATGAAAAACTGTTTTTT.

This clonotype showed up just a few times. The rearrangement joins TRBV29-1 to TRBJ2-1; no clear D. This CDR3 spans 13 amino acids. Germline CDR1 SQVTM, CDR2 ANQGSEA. Trimming shortened V by 4 bases and J by 1 base, and 8 bases separated the two germline ends. CDR3 protein: CSVAPKSYNEQFF. For the CDR3, the DNA is TGCAGCGTTGCCCCAAAATCCTACAATGAGCAGTTCTTC.

The chain uses TRBV2 and TRBJ1-4; TRBD1 is a possible D gene (6 bases). CDR3 size: 16 residues. Germline loops: CDR1 SNHLY, CDR2 FYNNEI. V gave up 5 bases and J gave up 2 bases, with 15 bases separating them. Here the CDR3 reads CASSYTGLSTNEKLFF. DNA of the CDR3: TGTGCCAGCAGTTATACAGGGCTGTCGACTAATGAAAAACTGTTTTTT.

J is TRBJ2-1 and V is TRBV4-1, with TRBD2 identical over 8 bases. The length of the CDR3 is 15 residues. Germline V CDR1 and CDR2: MGHRA, YSYEKL. Trimming removed 7 bases from V and 10 bases from J; junction bases left unmatched: 15. The CDR3 DNA is TGCGCCAGCAATTTAGTAGCGGGAATCTCCTACGAGCAGTTCTTC. This translates into CASNLVAGISYEQFF.

This clonotype appeared once. Mismatch with germline at one junction end may stem from a read error. The chain links TRBV4-1 to TRBJ1-5; D remains unclear. The CDR3 covers 14 residues. Germline V gives CDR1 MGHRA, CDR2 YSYEKL. CDR3 region: CASGQENRNQPQHF. Written as DNA, the CDR3 is TGCGCCAGCGGCCAAGAAAACAGAAATCAGCCCCAGCATTTT.

This clonotype came up a few times. The chain has TRBV12-3 or TRBV12-4 and TRBJ2-7, with 11 bases lining up with TRBD2. V lost 4 bases to trimming and J lost 2 bases; unmatched junction nucleotides: 1. The CDR3 extends over 14 amino acids. In DNA form, the CDR3 reads TGTGCCAGCAGTTGGGGACTAGCGGCCTACGAGCAGTACTTC. It encodes CASSWGLAAYEQYF.

In its sample, this clonotype was seen a few times. The chain joins TRBV2 to TRBJ2-1; D is possibly TRBD1 or TRBD2 (5 bases each). This CDR3 has 15 amino acids. Trimming pared 2 bases from V and 2 bases from J, leaving 10 bases between. The germline V gene encodes CDR1 SNHLY and CDR2 FYNNEI. The CDR3 region is CASSERGHTYNEQFF. CDR3 bases: TGTGCCAGCAGTGAACGGGGCCATACCTACAATGAGCAGTTCTTC.

This chain links TRBV4-3 with TRBJ2-3, with TRBD2 matching 12 bases. Losses at the gene ends were 0 bases for V and 2 bases for J; bases not matched to a gene: 6. In germline, CDR1 is LGHNA, CDR2 YSLEER. The CDR3 extends over 18 amino acids. The CDR3 sequence: CASSQDILAGGNTDTQYF. The CDR3 nucleotides read TGCGCCAGCAGCCAAGATATTCTAGCGGGGGGGAACACAGATACGCAGTATTTT.

This sequence joins TRBV2 and TRBJ1-1; 8 bases align to TRBD1. The CDR3 runs to 14 residues. From germline, CDR1 is SNHLY and CDR2 FYNNEI. Trimming took 7 bases from V and 4 from J; bases not matched to a gene: 8. The CDR3 DNA reads TGTGCCAGCACTAGACAGGGGCCAGGCACTGAAGCTTTCTTT. This codes for CASTRQGPGTEAFF. The variable domain in full, completed from reference TRBV2 and TRBJ1-1, reads EPEVTQTPSHQVTQMGQEVILRCVPISNHLYFYWYRQILGQKVEFLVSFYNNEISEKSEIFDDQFSVERPDGSNFTLKIRSTKLEDSAMYFCASTRQGPGTEAFFGQGTRLTVV.

V and J are TRBV10-2 and TRBJ2-1; 8 bases fit TRBD1. Germline V CDR1 and CDR2: WSHSY, SAAADI. This CDR3 contains 15 residues. V was clipped by 4 bases and J by 3 bases; unmatched bases: 5. The CDR3 region is CASSGLDRDYNEQFF. CDR3 nucleotides: TGCGCCAGCAGTGGGCTGGACAGGGACTACAATGAGCAGTTCTTC.

This clonotype came up a few times. V gene TRBV4-2 combines with J gene TRBJ2-3; the D is unclear. V was cut by 0 bases and J by 2 bases, with 12 bases left in between. Germline V gene lookup returns CDR1 LGHNA and CDR2 YNFKEQ. The CDR3 loop spans 16 amino acids. CDR3 nucleotide sequence: TGTGCCAGCAGCCAAGAGCGCGGAAAATACACAGATACGCAGTATTTT. This gives the protein CASSQERGKYTDTQYF.

In regard to this clonotype: A much more abundant neighbour one base away suggests this may be a read error. V is TRBV12-3 or TRBV12-4 and J is TRBJ2-1; 8 bases are a match to TRBD2. The CDR3 runs to 16 residues. This CDR3 is CASSPRFLAGYDEQFF. In DNA, the CDR3 is TGTGCCAGCAGTCCTCGATTTCTAGCGGGCTACGATGAGCAGTTCTTC.

The J gene is TRBJ2-1, the V gene TRBV11-2; D gene ambiguous. Per the germline V gene, CDR1 is SGHAT and CDR2 is FQNNGV. V was trimmed by 2 bases and J by 0 bases, leaving 17 bases between them. The CDR3 runs to 18 residues. The CDR3 sequence: CASSLTGLRLRSYNEQFF. CDR3 in DNA: TGTGCCAGCAGCTTAACTGGGTTGAGACTCCGCTCCTACAATGAGCAGTTCTTC.

This rearrangement joins TRBV4-1 to TRBJ1-4, with 7 bases lining up with TRBD1. CDR1 and CDR2 from the germline V gene are MGHRA and YSYEKL. There are 15 residues in the CDR3. Unmatched junction bases numbered 10, after V lost 4 bases and J lost 8 bases. CDR3 sequence (DNA): TGCGCCAGCAGCCGAGGATCCTCAGGGGGAGAAAAACTGTTTTTT. This gives the protein CASSRGSSGGEKLFF.

The rearrangement joins TRBV7-6 to TRBJ1-5, with D possibly being TRBD1 (5 bases). CDR3 length: 13 residues. The V gene's germline CDR1 is SGHVS and CDR2 FNYEAQ. Trimming took off 5 bases at V and 5 bases at J, with 10 bases between the two ends. The CDR3 DNA follows: TGTGCCAGCAGCCTACAGGAACATCAGCCCCAGCATTTT. Translation gives CASSLQEHQPQHF.

The V gene is TRBV7-9, the J gene TRBJ1-2; a weak D match, TRBD1 (6 bases). V dropped 1 base and J dropped 0 bases, with 15 bases sitting between them. Germline V lookup: CDR1 SEHNR, CDR2 FQNEAQ (reference sequence). This CDR3 contains 17 residues. CDR3 sequence (DNA): TGTGCCAGCAGCTTAGTACCTAGGACAGCCACTAACTATGGCTACACCTTC. Its protein product is CASSLVPRTATNYGYTF. Combining the CDR3 with reference TRBV7-9 and TRBJ1-2 gives the whole variable domain DTGVSQNPRHKITKRGQNVTFRCDPISEHNRLYWYRQTLGQGPEFLTYFQNEAQLEKSRLLSDRFSAERPKGSFSTLEIQRTEQGDSAMYLCASSLVPRTATNYGYTFGSGTRLTVV.

This chain uses TRBV5-5 with TRBJ1-2, with 8 bases aligning to TRBD1. Per the germline V gene, CDR1 is SGHKS and CDR2 is YYEKEE (reference sequence). The V and J ends lost 4 bases and 4 bases, in that order; junction bases with no gene match: 12. The length of the CDR3 is 16 residues. The CDR3 sequence: CASSRQGQVPLYGYTF. Written as DNA, the CDR3 is TGTGCCAGCAGCCGACAGGGGCAAGTCCCCCTCTATGGCTACACCTTC.

Turning to this clonotype: Sequence at one end of the junction differs from germline and may be a read error. The V call is TRBV11-2, the J call TRBJ2-7; D is perhaps TRBD1 (7 bases). The CDR3 extends over 17 amino acids. Germline V gives CDR1 SGHAT, CDR2 FQNNGV. The CDR3 nucleotides are TGTGCCAGCAGCCCGATCCATGGAGGGGGCAACCATTACGAGCTGTACTTC. Protein sequence: CASSPIHGGGNHYELYF.

The sample holds many counts of this clonotype. The chain uses TRBV24-1 and TRBJ2-7; possibly TRBD1 for D (5 bases). This CDR3 is 14 amino acids long. Germline values: CDR1 KGHDR, CDR2 SFDVKD. Trimming pared 2 bases from V and 2 bases from J, leaving 9 bases between. CDR3 DNA: TGTGCCACCAGTGATTCGACAGATCCCTACGAGCAGTACTTC. Translating it yields CATSDSTDPYEQYF.

The CDR3 protein is CASSLFGQSLHGYTF. The CDR3 nucleotides read TGCGCCAGCAGCTTGTTTGGACAGAGTCTCCATGGCTACACCTTC. The chain has TRBV5-1 and TRBJ1-2; possible D gene TRBD1, 6 bases. V shed 1 base and J shed 6 bases, with 16 bases lying between them. This CDR3 comprises 15 residues. Germline CDR1 reads SGHRS; CDR2 reads YFSETQ.